Detailed here is one T cell receptor beta chain. The antigen is unknown. V lost 4 bases to trimming and J lost 8 bases, with 14 bases between them. The CDR3 spans 13 residues. Germline V gene lookup returns CDR1 MNHNY and CDR2 SVGAGI (reference sequence). These data come from a study of cytomegalovirus exposure and HLA in healthy donors. Study conclusions and caveats: Some V segments, TRBV6-2 and TRBV6-3 among them, were indistinguishable and were therefore excluded. As was reported, the classifier diagnosed cytomegalovirus status with high specificity and sensitivity. Most of the TCR beta V segments (in an earlier analysis) were productive either about 90% or about 30% of the time. Three chains tied to CMV proved CMV antigen-specific in vitro.

It was with 60 Vbeta and 13 Jbeta primers that the PCR ran. Only in-frame clones appear in the TCRdb table, and some are missing; sequencing was by immunoSEQ multiplex PCR. The table includes some 170,000 clones, roughly 85% detected once. This sequence joins TRBV6-6 and TRBJ1-1; no clear D. The sequencing sample was made of PBMCs. This TCR was recovered from a man between 35 and 55 years old in good health and CMV-seropositive. The chain's CDR3 is CASSLAGVREAFF. The CDR3 DNA reads TGTGCCAGCAGTTTGGCGGGTGTTCGCGAAGCTTTCTTT.